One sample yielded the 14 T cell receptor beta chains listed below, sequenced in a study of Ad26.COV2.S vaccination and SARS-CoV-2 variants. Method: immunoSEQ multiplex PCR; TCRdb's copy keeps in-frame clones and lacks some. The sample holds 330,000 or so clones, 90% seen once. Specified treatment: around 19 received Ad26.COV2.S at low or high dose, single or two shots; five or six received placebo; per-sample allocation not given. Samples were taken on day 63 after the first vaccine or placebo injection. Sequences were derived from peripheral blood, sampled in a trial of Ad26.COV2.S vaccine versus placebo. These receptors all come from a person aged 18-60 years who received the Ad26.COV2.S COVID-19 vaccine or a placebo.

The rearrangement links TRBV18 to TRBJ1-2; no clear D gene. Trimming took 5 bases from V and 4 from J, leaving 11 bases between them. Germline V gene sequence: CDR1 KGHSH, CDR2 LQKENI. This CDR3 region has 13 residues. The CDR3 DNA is TGTGCCAGCTCAGTTTACCGTGGCTATGGCTACACCTTC. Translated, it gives CASSVYRGYGYTF.

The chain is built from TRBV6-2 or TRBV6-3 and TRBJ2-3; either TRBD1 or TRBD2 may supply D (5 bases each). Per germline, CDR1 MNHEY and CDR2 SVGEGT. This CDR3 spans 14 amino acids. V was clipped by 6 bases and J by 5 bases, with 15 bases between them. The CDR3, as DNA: TGTGCCAGCAGCTGGGGACGGGGTGGAGATACGCAGTATTTT. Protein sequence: CASSWGRGGDTQYF.

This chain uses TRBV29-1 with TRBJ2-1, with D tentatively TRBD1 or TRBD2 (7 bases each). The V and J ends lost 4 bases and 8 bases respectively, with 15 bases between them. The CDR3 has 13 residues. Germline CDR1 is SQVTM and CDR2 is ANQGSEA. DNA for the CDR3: TGCAGCGTTGGTAAACAGGGGAGGGATGAGCAGTTCTTC. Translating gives CSVGKQGRDEQFF.

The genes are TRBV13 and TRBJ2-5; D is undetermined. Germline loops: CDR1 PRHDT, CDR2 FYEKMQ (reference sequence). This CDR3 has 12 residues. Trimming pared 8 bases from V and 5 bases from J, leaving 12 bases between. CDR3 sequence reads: CASQRLGETQYF. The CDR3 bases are TGTGCCAGCCAAAGGCTCGGGGAGACCCAGTACTTC.

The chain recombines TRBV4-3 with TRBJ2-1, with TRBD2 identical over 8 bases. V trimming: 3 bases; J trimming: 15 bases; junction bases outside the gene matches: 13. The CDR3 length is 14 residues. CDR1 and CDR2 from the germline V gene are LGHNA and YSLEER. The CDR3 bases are TGCGCCAGCAGCCAGGGGGATAGCGGGGCCGAGTGGTTCTTC. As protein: CASSQGDSGAEWFF.

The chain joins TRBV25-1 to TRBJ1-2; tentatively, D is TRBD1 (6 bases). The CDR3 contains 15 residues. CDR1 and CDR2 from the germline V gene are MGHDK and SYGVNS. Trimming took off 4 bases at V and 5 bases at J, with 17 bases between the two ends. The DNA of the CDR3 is TGTGCCAGCAGTGCCGGGGGGGCTGAAAAATATGGCTACACCTTC. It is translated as CASSAGGAEKYGYTF.

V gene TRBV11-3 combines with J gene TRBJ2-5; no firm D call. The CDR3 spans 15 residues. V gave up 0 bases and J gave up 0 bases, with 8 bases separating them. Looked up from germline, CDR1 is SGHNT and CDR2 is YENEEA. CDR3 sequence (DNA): TGTGCCAGCAGCTTAGAGGGCAAGGACCAAGAGACCCAGTACTTC. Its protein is CASSLEGKDQETQYF. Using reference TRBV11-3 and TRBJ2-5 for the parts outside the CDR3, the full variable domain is EAGVVQSPRYKIIEKKQPVAFWCNPISGHNTLYWYLQNLGQGPELLIRYENEEAVDDSQLPKDRFSAERLKGVDSTLKIQPAELGDSAVYLCASSLEGKDQETQYFGPGTRLLVL.

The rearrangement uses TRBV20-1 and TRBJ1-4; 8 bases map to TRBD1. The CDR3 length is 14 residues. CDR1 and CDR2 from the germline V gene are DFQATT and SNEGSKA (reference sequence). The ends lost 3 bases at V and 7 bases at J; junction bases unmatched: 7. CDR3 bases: TGCAGTGCTAGTGAGACAGGGGTTGGTGAAAAACTGTTTTTT. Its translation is CSASETGVGEKLFF.

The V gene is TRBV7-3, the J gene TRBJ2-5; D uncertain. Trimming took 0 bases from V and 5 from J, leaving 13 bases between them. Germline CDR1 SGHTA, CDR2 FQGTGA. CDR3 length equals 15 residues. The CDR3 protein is CASSLTASYFETQYF. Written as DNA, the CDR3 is TGTGCCAGCAGCTTAACGGCTAGTTACTTTGAGACCCAGTACTTC.

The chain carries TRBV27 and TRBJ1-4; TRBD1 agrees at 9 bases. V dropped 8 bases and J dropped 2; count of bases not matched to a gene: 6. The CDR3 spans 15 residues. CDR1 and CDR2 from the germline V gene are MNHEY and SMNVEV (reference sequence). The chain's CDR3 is CASQDRGFTNEKLFF. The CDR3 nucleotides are TGTGCCAGCCAAGACAGGGGGTTTACTAATGAAAAACTGTTTTTT.

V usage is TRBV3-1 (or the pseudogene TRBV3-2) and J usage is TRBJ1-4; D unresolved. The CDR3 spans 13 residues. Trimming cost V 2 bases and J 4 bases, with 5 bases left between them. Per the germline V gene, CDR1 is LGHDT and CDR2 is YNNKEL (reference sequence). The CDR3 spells CASSQFGNEKLFF. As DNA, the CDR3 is TGTGCCAGCAGCCAATTCGGTAATGAAAAACTGTTTTTT.

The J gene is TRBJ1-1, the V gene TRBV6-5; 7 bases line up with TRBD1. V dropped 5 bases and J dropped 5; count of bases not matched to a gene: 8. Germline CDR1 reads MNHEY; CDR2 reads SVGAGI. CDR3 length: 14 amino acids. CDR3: CASSMGTAATEAFF. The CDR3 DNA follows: TGTGCCAGCAGTATGGGGACAGCGGCGACTGAAGCTTTCTTT.

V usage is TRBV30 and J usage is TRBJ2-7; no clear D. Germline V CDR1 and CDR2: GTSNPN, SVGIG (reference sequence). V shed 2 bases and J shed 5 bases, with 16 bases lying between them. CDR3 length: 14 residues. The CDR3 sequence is CAWSLGPTGHEQYV. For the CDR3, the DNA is TGTGCCTGGAGTTTGGGTCCGACGGGCCACGAGCAGTACGTC.

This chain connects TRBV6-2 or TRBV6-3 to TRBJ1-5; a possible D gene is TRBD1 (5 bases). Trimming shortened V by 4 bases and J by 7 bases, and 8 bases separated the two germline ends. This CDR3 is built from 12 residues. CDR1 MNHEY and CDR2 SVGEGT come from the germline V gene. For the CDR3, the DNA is TGTGCCAGCAGTTCAGGGTGGCAGCCCCAGCATTTT. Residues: CASSSGWQPQHF.